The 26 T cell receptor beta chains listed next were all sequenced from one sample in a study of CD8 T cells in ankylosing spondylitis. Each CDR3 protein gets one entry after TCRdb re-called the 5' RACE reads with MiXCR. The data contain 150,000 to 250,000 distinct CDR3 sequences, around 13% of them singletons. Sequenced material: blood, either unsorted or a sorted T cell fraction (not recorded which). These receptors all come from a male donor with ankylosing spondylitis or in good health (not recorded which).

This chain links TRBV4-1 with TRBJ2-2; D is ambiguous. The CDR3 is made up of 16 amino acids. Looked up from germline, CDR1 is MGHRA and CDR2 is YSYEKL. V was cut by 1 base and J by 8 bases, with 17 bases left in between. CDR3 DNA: TGCGCCAGCAGCCAAGGAGCCTCCACCTCGGGTGGGGAGCTGTTTTTT. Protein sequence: CASSQGASTSGGELFF.

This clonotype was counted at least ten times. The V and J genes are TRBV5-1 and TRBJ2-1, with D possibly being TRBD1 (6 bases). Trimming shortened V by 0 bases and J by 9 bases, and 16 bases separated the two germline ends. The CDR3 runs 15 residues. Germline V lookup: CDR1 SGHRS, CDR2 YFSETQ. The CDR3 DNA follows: TGCGCCAGCAGCTTGGTAGGGGGAATCTCGGGTGAGCAGTTCTTC. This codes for CASSLVGGISGEQFF.

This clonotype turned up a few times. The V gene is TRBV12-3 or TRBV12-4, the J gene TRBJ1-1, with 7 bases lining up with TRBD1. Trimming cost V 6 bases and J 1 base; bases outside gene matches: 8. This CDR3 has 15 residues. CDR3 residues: CASSQTGNRNTEAFF. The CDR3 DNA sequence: TGTGCCAGCAGCCAGACAGGGAATCGGAACACTGAAGCTTTCTTT.

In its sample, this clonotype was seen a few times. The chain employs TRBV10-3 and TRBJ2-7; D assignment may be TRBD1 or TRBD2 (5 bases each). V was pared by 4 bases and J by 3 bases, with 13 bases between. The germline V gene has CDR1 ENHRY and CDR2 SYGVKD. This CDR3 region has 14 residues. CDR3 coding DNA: TGTGCCATCAGTGTGTTCACAGGACTCTACGAGCAGTACTTC. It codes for CAISVFTGLYEQYF.

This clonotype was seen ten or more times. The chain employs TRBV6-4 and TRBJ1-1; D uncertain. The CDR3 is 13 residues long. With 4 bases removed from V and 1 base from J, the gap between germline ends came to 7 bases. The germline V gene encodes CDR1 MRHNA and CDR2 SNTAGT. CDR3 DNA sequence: TGTGCCAGCAGTGTAAACGGGAACACTGAAGCTTTCTTT. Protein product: CASSVNGNTEAFF.

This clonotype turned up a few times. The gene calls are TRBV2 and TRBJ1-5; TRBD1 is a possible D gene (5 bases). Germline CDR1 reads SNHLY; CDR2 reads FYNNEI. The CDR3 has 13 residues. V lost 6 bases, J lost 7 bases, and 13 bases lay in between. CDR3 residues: CASRGGVRQPQHF. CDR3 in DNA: TGTGCCAGCAGGGGGGGAGTTCGGCAGCCCCAGCATTTT.

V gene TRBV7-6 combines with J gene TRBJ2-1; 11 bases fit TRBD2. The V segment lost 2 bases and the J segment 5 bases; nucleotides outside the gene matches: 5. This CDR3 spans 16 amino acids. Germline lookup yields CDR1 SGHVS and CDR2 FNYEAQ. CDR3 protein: CASSLSSGRTHNEQFF. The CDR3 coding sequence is TGTGCCAGCAGCTTATCTAGCGGGAGGACCCACAATGAGCAGTTCTTC.

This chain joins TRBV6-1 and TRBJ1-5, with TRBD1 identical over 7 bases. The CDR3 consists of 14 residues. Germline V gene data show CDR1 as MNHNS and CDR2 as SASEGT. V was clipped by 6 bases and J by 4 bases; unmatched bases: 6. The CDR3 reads CASSRQGLNQPQHF. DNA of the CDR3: TGTGCCAGCAGCAGACAGGGATTGAATCAGCCCCAGCATTTT.

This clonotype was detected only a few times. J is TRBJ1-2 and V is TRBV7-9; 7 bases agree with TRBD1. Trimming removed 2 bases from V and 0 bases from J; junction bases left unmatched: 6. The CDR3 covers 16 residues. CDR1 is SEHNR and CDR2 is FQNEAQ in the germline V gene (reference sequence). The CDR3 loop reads CASSLSKGATNYGYTF. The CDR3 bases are TGTGCCAGCAGCTTATCCAAGGGGGCTACTAACTATGGCTACACCTTC.

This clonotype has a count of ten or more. CDR3 protein: CAISEGQGHEQFF. Written as DNA, the CDR3 is TGTGCCATCAGTGAAGGACAGGGGCATGAGCAGTTCTTC. The rearrangement uses TRBV10-3 and TRBJ2-1, with 9 bases fitting TRBD1. In germline, CDR1 is ENHRY, CDR2 SYGVKD. The CDR3 is 13 residues long. The J segment lost 8 bases and the V segment lost 3 bases, leaving 2 bases of the junction unmatched.

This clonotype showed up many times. The CDR3 sequence: CAISGDQDTGELFF. The CDR3 bases are TGTGCCATCAGCGGGGACCAGGACACCGGGGAGCTGTTTTTT. This rearrangement joins TRBV10-3 to TRBJ2-2, with D perhaps matching TRBD1 or TRBD2 (5 bases each). Trimming cost V 6 bases and J 3 bases, with 11 bases left between them. CDR3 length: 14 residues. Germline V gene data show CDR1 as ENHRY and CDR2 as SYGVKD.

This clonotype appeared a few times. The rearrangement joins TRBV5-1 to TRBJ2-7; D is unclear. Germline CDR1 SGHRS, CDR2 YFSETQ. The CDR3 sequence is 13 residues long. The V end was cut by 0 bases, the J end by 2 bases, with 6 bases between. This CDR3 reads CASSLEPTYEQYF. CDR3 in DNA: TGCGCCAGCAGCTTGGAGCCTACCTACGAGCAGTACTTC. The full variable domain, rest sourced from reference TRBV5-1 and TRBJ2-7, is KAGVTQTPRYLIKTRGQQVTLSCSPISGHRSVSWYQQTPGQGLQFLFEYFSETQRNKGNFPGRFSGRQFSNSRSEMNVSTLELGDSALYLCASSLEPTYEQYFGPGTRLTVT.

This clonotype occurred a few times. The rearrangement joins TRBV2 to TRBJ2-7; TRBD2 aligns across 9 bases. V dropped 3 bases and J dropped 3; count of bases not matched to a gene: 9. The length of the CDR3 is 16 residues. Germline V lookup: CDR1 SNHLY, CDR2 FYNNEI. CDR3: CASSDHLAGSLYEQYF. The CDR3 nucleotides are TGTGCCAGCAGTGATCACCTAGCGGGGAGCCTCTACGAGCAGTACTTC.

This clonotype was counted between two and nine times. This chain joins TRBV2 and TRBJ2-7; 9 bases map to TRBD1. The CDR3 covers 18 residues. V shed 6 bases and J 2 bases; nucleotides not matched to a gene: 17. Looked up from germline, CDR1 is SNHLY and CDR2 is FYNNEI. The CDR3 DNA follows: TGTGCCAGCAGCTTTATACCGGGACAGGGCAAAGAAACCTACGAGCAGTACTTC. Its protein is CASSFIPGQGKETYEQYF. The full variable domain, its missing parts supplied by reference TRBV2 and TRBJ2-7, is EPEVTQTPSHQVTQMGQEVILRCVPISNHLYFYWYRQILGQKVEFLVSFYNNEISEKSEIFDDQFSVERPDGSNFTLKIRSTKLEDSAMYFCASSFIPGQGKETYEQYFGPGTRLTVT.

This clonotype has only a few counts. The CDR3 nucleotides are TGTGCCAGCAGCTTAGGGGGGGGCAGCGAAGCTTTCTTT. This codes for CASSLGGGSEAFF. The rearrangement uses TRBV7-6 and TRBJ1-1; weak D call: TRBD1 (6 bases). CDR3 size: 13 residues. CDR1 SGHVS and CDR2 FNYEAQ come from the germline V gene. V shed 1 base and J shed 8 bases, with 11 bases lying between them. Full variable domain (rest looked up from reference TRBV7-6 and TRBJ1-1): GAGVSQSPRYKVTKRGQDVALRCDPISGHVSLYWYRQALGQGPEFLTYFNYEAQQDKSGLPNDRFSAERPEGSISTLTIQRTEQRDSAMYRCASSLGGGSEAFFGQGTRLTVV.

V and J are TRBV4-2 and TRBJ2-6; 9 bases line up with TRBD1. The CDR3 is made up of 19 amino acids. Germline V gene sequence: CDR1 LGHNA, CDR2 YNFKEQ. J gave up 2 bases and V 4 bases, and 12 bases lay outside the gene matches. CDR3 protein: CASSRLTGGKLAGANVLTF. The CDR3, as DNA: TGTGCCAGCAGCCGGTTGACAGGGGGAAAACTAGCTGGGGCCAACGTCCTGACTTTC.

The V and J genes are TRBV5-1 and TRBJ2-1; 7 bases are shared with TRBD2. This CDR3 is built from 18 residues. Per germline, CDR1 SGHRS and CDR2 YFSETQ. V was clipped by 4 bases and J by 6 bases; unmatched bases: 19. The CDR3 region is CASSIGRDYRGFVNEQFF. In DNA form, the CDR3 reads TGCGCCAGCAGCATTGGACGGGACTATCGGGGGTTCGTCAATGAGCAGTTCTTC.

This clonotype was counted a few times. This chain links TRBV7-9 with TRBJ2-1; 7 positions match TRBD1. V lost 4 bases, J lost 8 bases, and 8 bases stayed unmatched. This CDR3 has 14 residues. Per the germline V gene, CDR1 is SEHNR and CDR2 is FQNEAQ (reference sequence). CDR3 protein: CASSSIGGLDEQFF. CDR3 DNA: TGTGCCAGCAGCTCTATAGGGGGCTTGGATGAGCAGTTCTTC.

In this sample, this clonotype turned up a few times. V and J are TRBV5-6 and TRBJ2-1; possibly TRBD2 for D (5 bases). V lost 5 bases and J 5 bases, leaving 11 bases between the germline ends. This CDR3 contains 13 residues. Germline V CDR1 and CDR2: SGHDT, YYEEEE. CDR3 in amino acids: CASRPTTHNEQFF. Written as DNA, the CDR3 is TGTGCCAGCAGACCGACTACGCACAATGAGCAGTTCTTC.

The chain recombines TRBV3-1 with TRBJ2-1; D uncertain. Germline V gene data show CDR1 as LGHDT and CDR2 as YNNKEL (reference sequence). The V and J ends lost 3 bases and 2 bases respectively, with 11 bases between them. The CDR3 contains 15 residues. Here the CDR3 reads CASSHPARAYNEQFF. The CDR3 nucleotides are TGTGCCAGCAGCCATCCAGCGAGAGCCTACAATGAGCAGTTCTTC.

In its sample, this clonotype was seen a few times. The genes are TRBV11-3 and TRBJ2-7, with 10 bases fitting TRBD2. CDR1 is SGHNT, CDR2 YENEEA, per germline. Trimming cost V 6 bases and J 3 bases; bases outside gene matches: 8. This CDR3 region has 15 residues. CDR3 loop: CASSFQRGGHYEQYF. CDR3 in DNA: TGTGCCAGCAGTTTTCAGCGGGGGGGCCACTACGAGCAGTACTTC.

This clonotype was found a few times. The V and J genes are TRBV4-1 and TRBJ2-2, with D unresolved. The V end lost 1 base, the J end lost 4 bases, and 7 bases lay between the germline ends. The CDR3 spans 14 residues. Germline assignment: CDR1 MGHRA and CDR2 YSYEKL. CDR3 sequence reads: CASSQGLGTGELFF. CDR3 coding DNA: TGCGCCAGCAGCCAAGGGTTGGGCACCGGGGAGCTGTTTTTT.

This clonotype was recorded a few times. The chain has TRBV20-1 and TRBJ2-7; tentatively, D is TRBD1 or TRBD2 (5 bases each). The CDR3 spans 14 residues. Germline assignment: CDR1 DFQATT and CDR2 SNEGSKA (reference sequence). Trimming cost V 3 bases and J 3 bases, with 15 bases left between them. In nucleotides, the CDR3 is TGCAGTGCTAGCGGGACCAAGGAAGGCTACGAGCAGTACTTC. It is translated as CSASGTKEGYEQYF.

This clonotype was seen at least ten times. The CDR3 spells CSVEDGSDSSYNEQFF. The CDR3 region has the DNA TGCAGCGTTGAAGATGGTAGCGACAGCTCCTACAATGAGCAGTTCTTC. The rearrangement uses TRBV29-1 and TRBJ2-1; D might be TRBD1 or TRBD2, each matching 5 bases. V gave up 0 bases and J gave up 0 bases, with 12 bases separating them. Germline V gene sequence: CDR1 SQVTM, CDR2 ANQGSEA. This CDR3 spans 16 amino acids.

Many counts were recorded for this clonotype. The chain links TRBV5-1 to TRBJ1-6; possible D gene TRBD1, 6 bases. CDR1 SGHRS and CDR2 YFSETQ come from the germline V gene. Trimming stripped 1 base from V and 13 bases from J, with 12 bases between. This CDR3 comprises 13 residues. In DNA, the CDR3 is TGCGCCAGCAGCTTGCAGGGGAGTCCTCCCCTCCACTTT. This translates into CASSLQGSPPLHF.

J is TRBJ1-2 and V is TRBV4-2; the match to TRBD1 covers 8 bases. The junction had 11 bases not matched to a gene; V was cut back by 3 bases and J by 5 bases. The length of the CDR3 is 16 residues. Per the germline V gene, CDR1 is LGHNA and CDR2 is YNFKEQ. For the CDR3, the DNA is TGTGCCAGCAGCCATTTTACCTTGGACAGGGAATATGGCTACACCTTC. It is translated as CASSHFTLDREYGYTF.